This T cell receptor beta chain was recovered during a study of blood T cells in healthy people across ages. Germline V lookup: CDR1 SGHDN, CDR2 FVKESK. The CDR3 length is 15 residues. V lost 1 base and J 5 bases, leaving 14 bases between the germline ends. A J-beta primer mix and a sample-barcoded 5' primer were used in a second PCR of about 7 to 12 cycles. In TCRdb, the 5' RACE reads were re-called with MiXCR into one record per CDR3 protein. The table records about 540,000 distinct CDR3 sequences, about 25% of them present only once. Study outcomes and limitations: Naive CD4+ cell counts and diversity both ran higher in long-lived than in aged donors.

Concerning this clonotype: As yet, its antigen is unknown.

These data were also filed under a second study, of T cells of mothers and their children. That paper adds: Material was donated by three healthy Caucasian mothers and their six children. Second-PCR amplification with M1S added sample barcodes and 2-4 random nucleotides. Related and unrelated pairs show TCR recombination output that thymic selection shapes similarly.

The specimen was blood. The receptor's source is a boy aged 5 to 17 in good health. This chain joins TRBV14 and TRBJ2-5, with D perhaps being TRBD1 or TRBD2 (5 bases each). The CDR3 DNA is TGTGCCAGCAGCCAAGGGGACCTGAGCGGCGAGACCCAGTACTTC. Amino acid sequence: CASSQGDLSGETQYF.